In its sample, the clone carrying this T cell receptor beta chain was seen a few times. Germline is not matched at one junction end, which may reflect a read error. This entry belongs to a study of blood T cell repertoires in COVID-19. Background on the study: The study drew acute and convalescent COVID-19 samples from the United States, Italy and Spain. In each case, the material was cDNA or gDNA derived from T cells, B-cell-depleted T cells, or PBMCs.

Germline V gives CDR1 LGHNA, CDR2 YNFKEQ. CDR3 length: 13 residues. Method: immunoSEQ multiplex PCR; TCRdb's copy keeps in-frame clones and lacks some. The sample shows 70,000 to 95,000 clones, over 80% of them seen only once. This TCR was recovered from a man older than 75 with active or convalescent COVID-19. The specimen was peripheral blood. The gene calls are TRBV4-2 and TRBJ2-3; D is possibly TRBD2 (6 bases). The CDR3 nucleotides are TGTGCCAGCAGCCAAGTGGTCGGGACTGAAGAGGGTTTT. This gives the protein CASSQVVGTEEGF.